The next 24 T cell receptor beta chains were all read from a single sample in a study of PD-L1 blockade in urothelial cancer. This sample's time point: pretreatment peripheral blood. Clones were sequenced by immunoSEQ multiplex PCR, and TCRdb holds only the in-frame ones, with some missing. The sample has approximately 86,000 clones, around four fifths seen once. This sample comprised PBMCs, obtained around atezolizumab (anti-PD-L1) treatment. The receptors shown here come from a man aged 40-49 years with urothelial cancer.

The genes are TRBV4-1 and TRBJ2-7; maybe TRBD1 (5 bases). The CDR3 sequence is 17 residues long. Germline CDR1 is MGHRA and CDR2 is YSYEKL. The V and J ends lost 2 bases and 6 bases respectively, with 23 bases between them. The CDR3 protein is CASSQPVRKGQGSEQYF. The CDR3, as DNA: TGCGCCAGCAGCCAACCTGTCCGAAAGGGGCAGGGTAGCGAGCAGTACTTC.

V usage is TRBV7-9 and J usage is TRBJ2-3, with 10 positions matching TRBD2. From germline, CDR1 is SEHNR and CDR2 FQNEAQ (reference sequence). CDR3 size: 15 residues. V lost 5 bases and J lost 4; bases outside the gene matches: 6. The CDR3 sequence: CASSPSGSGADTQYF. The CDR3 DNA reads as TGTGCCAGCAGCCCTAGCGGGAGTGGGGCAGATACGCAGTATTTT.

The chain has TRBV4-3 and TRBJ2-7; possible D gene TRBD2, 5 bases. This CDR3 has 16 amino acids. V lost 0 bases and J 3 bases, leaving 15 bases between the germline ends. The germline V gene encodes CDR1 LGHNA and CDR2 YSLEER. In DNA form, the CDR3 reads TGCGCCAGCAGCCAAGATCCCGGACTCCCCAACTACGAGCAGTACTTC. It is translated as CASSQDPGLPNYEQYF.

This sequence joins TRBV5-1 and TRBJ2-7, with 8 bases that match TRBD2. The V segment lost 5 bases and the J segment 6 bases; nucleotides outside the gene matches: 4. The CDR3 has 12 amino acids. Germline V gene sequence: CDR1 SGHRS, CDR2 YFSETQ. CDR3 coding DNA: TGCGCCAGCAGGACCCGGGGGGGCGAGCAGTACTTC. Its translation is CASRTRGGEQYF.

The chain joins TRBV19 to TRBJ2-7; D may be TRBD1 (5 bases). V lost 3 bases, J lost 3 bases, and 18 bases lay in between. Germline V gives CDR1 LNHDA, CDR2 SQIVND (reference sequence). The CDR3 length is 16 residues. The CDR3 spells CASSMAPRKTGYEQYF. For the CDR3, the DNA is TGTGCCAGTAGTATGGCCCCCCGCAAAACAGGCTACGAGCAGTACTTC.

The DNA of the CDR3 is TGTGCCAGCGTCCGACAGGGGTTGGAGACCCAGTACTTC. Protein sequence: CASVRQGLETQYF. This chain uses TRBV28 with TRBJ2-5; 8 positions agree with TRBD1. The J segment lost 5 bases and the V segment lost 8 bases, leaving 7 bases of the junction unmatched. The CDR3 loop spans 13 amino acids. CDR1 MDHEN and CDR2 SYDVKM come from the germline V gene.

The chain is built from TRBV28 and TRBJ1-1; the D is unclear. Between the trimmed V and J ends, which lost 5 bases and 1 base, there was a span of 11 bases. Germline lookup yields CDR1 MDHEN and CDR2 SYDVKM. There are 14 residues in the CDR3. CDR3 DNA: TGTGCCAGCAGTACTCTCCGTTCGAACACTGAAGCTTTCTTT. Protein: CASSTLRSNTEAFF.

This rearrangement joins TRBV28 to TRBJ1-5; no clear D gene. Germline loops: CDR1 MDHEN, CDR2 SYDVKM. The CDR3 covers 12 residues. The V end was cut by 3 bases, the J end by 6 bases, with 6 bases between. In DNA, the CDR3 is TGTGCCAGCAGTTTTACGGTTCAGCCCCAGCATTTT. It translates to CASSFTVQPQHF.

V and J are TRBV10-2 and TRBJ2-7, with 7 bases identical to TRBD1. Germline assignment: CDR1 WSHSY and CDR2 SAAADI. The V segment lost 6 bases and the J segment 5 bases; nucleotides outside the gene matches: 4. The CDR3 spans 12 residues. CDR3 nucleotide sequence: TGCGCCAGCAGGACAGGGAGCAACGAGCAGTACTTC. Its protein is CASRTGSNEQYF.

The chain combines TRBV4-1 with TRBJ1-5, with D possibly being TRBD1 (5 bases). This CDR3 is built from 15 residues. CDR1 is MGHRA and CDR2 is YSYEKL in the germline V gene. The V end lost 1 base, the J end lost 11 bases, and 18 bases lay between the germline ends. CDR3 amino acids: CASSQGTGPRMTQHF. The CDR3 region has the DNA TGCGCCAGCAGCCAAGGAACAGGACCGCGCATGACCCAGCATTTT.

The chain is built from TRBV7-2 and TRBJ2-7; TRBD2 is a possible D gene (5 bases). There are 13 residues in the CDR3. Trimming pared 3 bases from V and 3 bases from J, leaving 9 bases between. The germline gives CDR1 SGHTA, CDR2 FQGNSA. The CDR3 DNA is TGTGCCAGCAGCTTCGGACGGGGCTACGAGCAGTACTTC. Its translation: CASSFGRGYEQYF.

This clone was recorded at least ten times. The J gene is TRBJ2-7, the V gene TRBV5-4, with 10 bases identical to TRBD1. With 2 bases clipped from V and 1 base from J, the junction kept 12 bases outside the gene matches. CDR3 length: 18 amino acids. The germline V gene has CDR1 SGHNT and CDR2 YYREEE (reference sequence). Written as DNA, the CDR3 is TGTGCCAGCAGCTTTAACCGGGACAGGGGATTAGAATCCTACGAGCAGTACTTC. Encoded protein: CASSFNRDRGLESYEQYF.

This rearrangement joins TRBV5-5 to TRBJ2-1; tentative D call: TRBD2 (5 bases). Germline V lookup: CDR1 SGHKS, CDR2 YYEKEE (reference sequence). V lost 4 bases and J lost 4, with 9 bases in between. The CDR3 runs to 13 residues. The CDR3 nucleotides are TGTGCCAGCAGCGTGGACTTTTACAATGAGCAGTTCTTC. Translation: CASSVDFYNEQFF. Combining the CDR3 with reference TRBV5-5 and TRBJ2-1 gives the whole variable domain DAGVTQSPTHLIKTRGQQVTLRCSPISGHKSVSWYQQVLGQGPQFIFQYYEKEERGRGNFPDRFSARQFPNYSSELNVNALLLGDSALYLCASSVDFYNEQFFGPGTRLTVL.

This chain uses TRBV10-1 with TRBJ2-1; 8 nucleotides match TRBD1. After removal of 3 bases from V and 5 bases from J, the junction contained 6 bases not matched to a gene. The CDR3 contains 15 residues. Germline loops: CDR1 WNHNN, CDR2 SYGVQD (reference sequence). The CDR3, as DNA: TGCGCCAGCAGTGATCCCCAGGGGGCCCACAATGAGCAGTTCTTC. It translates to CASSDPQGAHNEQFF.

This chain links TRBV7-9 with TRBJ2-7, with D tentatively TRBD2 (5 bases). The CDR3 is 17 residues long. The V end was cut by 5 bases, the J end by 6 bases, with 26 bases between. Germline V gene data show CDR1 as SEHNR and CDR2 as FQNEAQ (reference sequence). The CDR3 DNA is TGTGCCAGCAGCCGGGGTGACTTCTCCCCGTCAAGGGTCGAGCAGTACTTC. The encoded protein is CASSRGDFSPSRVEQYF. The variable domain in full, completed from reference TRBV7-9 and TRBJ2-7, reads DTGVSQNPRHKITKRGQNVTFRCDPISEHNRLYWYRQTLGQGPEFLTYFQNEAQLEKSRLLSDRFSAERPKGSFSTLEIQRTEQGDSAMYLCASSRGDFSPSRVEQYFGPGTRLTVT.

This clone appeared once. The V gene is TRBV7-8, the J gene TRBJ2-1; TRBD1 matches at 7 bases. The ends lost 5 bases at V and 8 bases at J; junction bases unmatched: 9. The germline V gene has CDR1 SGHVS and CDR2 FQNEAQ. The CDR3 has 14 amino acids. The CDR3 loop is CASSPRKGADEQFF. In DNA form, the CDR3 reads TGTGCCAGCAGCCCACGAAAGGGGGCGGATGAGCAGTTCTTC.

As to this clone: A read error may produce the germline difference seen at one junction end. J is TRBJ2-5 and V is TRBV7-7; no clear D gene. The germline V gene encodes CDR1 SSHAT and CDR2 FNYEAQ (reference sequence). The CDR3 spans 14 residues. The CDR3 region has the DNA TGTGCTAGCAGCTTAGCTTTTACTATGGAGACCCAGTACTTC. This sequence encodes CASSLAFTMETQYF. The variable domain in full, completed from reference TRBV7-7 and TRBJ2-5, reads GAGVSQSPRYKVTKRGQDVTLRCDPISSHATLYWYQQALGQGPEFLTYFNYEAQPDKSGLPSDRFSAERPEGSISTLTIQRTEQRDSAMYRCASSLAFTMETQYFGPGTRLLVL.

The V gene is TRBV7-3, the J gene TRBJ2-5, with 9 bases fitting TRBD2. The CDR3 extends over 19 amino acids. The V and J ends lost 5 bases and 4 bases, in that order; junction bases with no gene match: 20. Per the germline V gene, CDR1 is SGHTA and CDR2 is FQGTGA. In nucleotides, the CDR3 is TGTGCCAGCAGCGCAGGGTTCGAGCGGGAGGATTTTGAGGGAGAGACCCAGTACTTC. Residues: CASSAGFEREDFEGETQYF. The full variable domain, with the rest looked up from reference TRBV7-3 and TRBJ2-5, is GAGVSQTPSNKVTEKGKYVELRCDPISGHTALYWYRQSLGQGPEFLIYFQGTGAADDSGLPNDRFFAVRPEGSVSTLKIQRTERGDSAVYLCASSAGFEREDFEGETQYFGPGTRLLVL.

The J gene is TRBJ1-1, the V gene TRBV11-2; unclear D gene. The CDR3 has 18 residues. Trimming shortened V by 0 bases and J by 0 bases, and 17 bases separated the two germline ends. The germline V gene has CDR1 SGHAT and CDR2 FQNNGV. For the CDR3, the DNA is TGTGCCAGCAGCTTAGATTATTCTCAGAAACCCATGAACACTGAAGCTTTCTTT. Translating gives CASSLDYSQKPMNTEAFF.

This clone is a singleton in its sample. The rearrangement links TRBV4-3 to TRBJ2-1; 8 bases are a match to TRBD1. In germline, CDR1 is LGHNA, CDR2 YSLEER. The J segment lost 4 bases and the V segment lost 6 bases, leaving 8 bases of the junction unmatched. This CDR3 has 15 amino acids. DNA for the CDR3: TGCGCCAGCAGGGACAGGGACAAACGTTACAATGAGCAGTTCTTC. Translation: CASRDRDKRYNEQFF.

The rearrangement joins TRBV14 to TRBJ2-5; a weak D match, TRBD2 (6 bases). Between the trimmed V and J ends, which lost 10 bases and 3 bases, there was a span of 15 bases. This CDR3 has 13 residues. The germline V gene has CDR1 SGHDN and CDR2 FVKESK. The CDR3 spells CATRRAYEETQYF. The CDR3 DNA reads TGTGCCACCCGGAGGGCATACGAAGAGACCCAGTACTTC. The full variable domain, rest sourced from reference TRBV14 and TRBJ2-5, is EAGVTQFPSHSVIEKGQTVTLRCDPISGHDNLYWYRRVMGKEIKFLLHFVKESKQDESGMPNNRFLAERTGGTYSTLKVQPAELEDSGVYFCATRRAYEETQYFGPGTRLLVL.

V gene TRBV27 combines with J gene TRBJ2-7; D gene unclear. The V gene's germline CDR1 is MNHEY and CDR2 SMNVEV (reference sequence). Between the trimmed V and J ends, which lost 6 bases and 0 bases, there was a span of 15 bases. The CDR3 sequence is 15 residues long. The CDR3 DNA reads TGTGCCAGCAGCCGCAGTGAATATTACTCCTACGAGCAGTACTTC. Translated, it gives CASSRSEYYSYEQYF.

The DNA of the CDR3 is TGTGCCAGCATTCAGGTGTGGGACACTGAAGCTTTCTTT. It codes for CASIQVWDTEAFF. This chain uses TRBV6-1 with TRBJ1-1; D is unresolved. Trimming pared 7 bases from V and 3 bases from J, leaving 12 bases between. CDR1 and CDR2 (germline): MNHNS, SASEGT. The CDR3 covers 13 residues.

The chain carries TRBV6-6 and TRBJ2-7; TRBD1 matches 8 bases. CDR3 length: 16 amino acids. V gave up 6 bases and J gave up 1 base; unmatched junction bases: 11. The germline V gene encodes CDR1 MNHNY and CDR2 SVGAGI (reference sequence). Here the CDR3 DNA reads TGTGCCAGCAGGGCAGGGGGCAGGGACCGATCCTACGAGCAGTACTTC. Translating it yields CASRAGGRDRSYEQYF.